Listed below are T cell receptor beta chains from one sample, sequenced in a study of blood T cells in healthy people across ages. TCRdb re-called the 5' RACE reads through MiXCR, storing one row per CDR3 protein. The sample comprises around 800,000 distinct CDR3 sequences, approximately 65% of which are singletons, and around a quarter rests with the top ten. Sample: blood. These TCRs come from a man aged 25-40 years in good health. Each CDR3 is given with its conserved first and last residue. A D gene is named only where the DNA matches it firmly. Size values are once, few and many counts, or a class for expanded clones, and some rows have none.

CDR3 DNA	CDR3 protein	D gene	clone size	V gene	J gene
TGCAGTGCTAGAGATAGGTCGAGGCAGGGGGCACGGACCCAGTACTTC	CSARDRSRQGARTQYF	TRBD1	.	TRBV20-1	TRBJ2-5
TGTGCCAGCAGCTCTGATACAGGGTTTAATGGCTACACCTTC	CASSSDTGFNGYTF	.	once	TRBV7-9	TRBJ1-2
TGTGCCAGCAGCCCAGGGGGCTACCAAGAGACCCAGTACTTC	CASSPGGYQETQYF	TRBD1	.	TRBV9	TRBJ2-5
TGCAGCGTTGCTCGGAGCGGGGGCACAGATACGCAGTATTTT	CSVARSGGTDTQYF	TRBD2	few	TRBV29-1	TRBJ2-3
TGCAGCGTTGAAGGGACTAGCGGGGCTTCCTACGAGCAGTACTTC	CSVEGTSGASYEQYF	TRBD2	.	TRBV29-1	TRBJ2-7
TGCAGCGTAAACCAAAAGGGGTACCCCTACGAGCAGTACTTC	CSVNQKGYPYEQYF	.	.	TRBV29-1	TRBJ2-7
TGTGCCAGCAGCCCGTCGGGACTAGCGATAAACATTCAGTACTTC	CASSPSGLAINIQYF	TRBD2	.	TRBV4-2	TRBJ2-4
TGTGCCAGCGGCTTAGCGGGTGGCGATACGCAGTATTTT	CASGLAGGDTQYF	TRBD2	few	TRBV7-9	TRBJ2-3
TGTGCCAGCAGTTACTTGCGGGGCAGGAGCTCCTACGAGCAGTACTTC	CASSYLRGRSSYEQYF	.	.	TRBV6-5	TRBJ2-7
TGTGCCAGCAGCCAAGGGGACAGGGTGGATTCACCCCTCCACTTT	CASSQGDRVDSPLHF	TRBD1	.	TRBV4-2	TRBJ1-6
TGCGCCAGCAGTCGTAAGGCGGACGGAGTCTATAATTCACCCCTCCACTTT	CASSRKADGVYNSPLHF	.	few	TRBV4-3	TRBJ1-6
TGTGCCACCACCGGCTATGGCAATGAGCAGTTCTTC	CATTGYGNEQFF	.	.	TRBV24-1	TRBJ2-1
TGCAGCGTTGCCGGACTAGCGGGGGGATCAAATACGCAGTATTTT	CSVAGLAGGSNTQYF	TRBD2	.	TRBV29-1	TRBJ2-3
TGTGCCAGCAGTTTGCCCCGGCTAGCGGGGGGTGGCGATGAGCAGTTCTTC	CASSLPRLAGGGDEQFF	TRBD2	few	TRBV28	TRBJ2-1
TGTGCCAGCAGCTTACAGGGGAGGGCAGATACGCAGTATTTT	CASSLQGRADTQYF	.	.	TRBV7-2	TRBJ2-3
TGCGCCAGCAGCTTGGGAAGGGAAGCTTTCTTT	CASSLGREAFF	.	few	TRBV7-9	TRBJ1-1
TGCAGTGCCCAATTGCTCGGGGTTAGCTCCTACAATGAGCAGTTCTTC	CSAQLLGVSSYNEQFF	.	.	TRBV20-1	TRBJ2-1
TGTGCCAGCAGGCAGGGAGGAGGCAATCAGCCCCAGCATTTT	CASRQGGGNQPQHF	.	.	TRBV12-3/TRBV12-4	TRBJ1-5
TGCAGTGCTAGCACGACAGGGGCCGAGCAGTACTTC	CSASTTGAEQYF	TRBD1	many	TRBV20-1	TRBJ2-7
TGTGCCAGCAGCTCGATCGACAGGGAGGCAGATACGCAGTATTTT	CASSSIDREADTQYF	.	few	TRBV13	TRBJ2-3
TGTGCCAGCAGCTCAGAGAACAACTTCTACGAGCAGTACTTC	CASSSENNFYEQYF	.	many	TRBV4-2	TRBJ2-7
TGTGCCAGCAGCTCTCAGGAGGCCCTAAGCTACGAGCAGTACTTC	CASSSQEALSYEQYF	.	.	TRBV12-3/TRBV12-4	TRBJ2-7
TGTGCCACCAGTGATCCCACCGGGACAGGGAACGAGCAGTACTTC	CATSDPTGTGNEQYF	TRBD1	.	TRBV24-1	TRBJ2-7
TGTGCCAGCAGCCAGACAGGGGTCACCGGGGAGCTGTTTTTT	CASSQTGVTGELFF	TRBD1	few	TRBV4-2	TRBJ2-2
TGTGCCACCAGTGATTTTTACCCCAATGAGCAGTTCTTC	CATSDFYPNEQFF	.	.	TRBV24-1	TRBJ2-1
TGTGCCAGCAGCGTAGCTGGGACTAGCGGTGTAGATGAGCAGTTCTTC	CASSVAGTSGVDEQFF	TRBD2	.	TRBV9	TRBJ2-1
TGTGCCAGCAGCGTTAGAGGAGGAAACACTGAAGCTTTCTTT	CASSVRGGNTEAFF	.	.	TRBV9	TRBJ1-1
TGTGCCAGCAGCAGGACCATCCCGCATTCACCCCTCCACTTT	CASSRTIPHSPLHF	.	few	TRBV6-5	TRBJ1-6
TGTGCCAGCAGCCACCCCGGGACTAGGGAGTATTTT	CASSHPGTREYF	TRBD2	.	TRBV12-3/TRBV12-4	TRBJ2-3
.	CASSVGQGATIRYF	.	.	TRBV6-2/TRBV6-3	TRBJ2-4
TGTGCCAGCAGTCCCTACTACAATGAGCAGTTCTTC	CASSPYYNEQFF	.	few	TRBV28	TRBJ2-1
TGTGCCAGCAGAATGCGGGGCCACCCCCGGGACACTGAAGCTTTCTTT	CASRMRGHPRDTEAFF	.	few	TRBV28	TRBJ1-1
TGCAGTGCTAGATTGGGCCACCAAGAGACCCAGTACTTC	CSARLGHQETQYF	.	few	TRBV20-1	TRBJ2-5
TGTGCCAGCAGCCTCCGACAGGGTGGATTGGGCGAGCAGTACTTC	CASSLRQGGLGEQYF	TRBD1	once	TRBV7-9	TRBJ2-7
TGCGCCAGCAGCCACGGCTATAAAGAGACCCAGTACTTC	CASSHGYKETQYF	.	.	TRBV4-3	TRBJ2-5
TGCGCCAGCAGCCAAGGAAGCTTGAATCAGCCCCAGCATTTT	CASSQGSLNQPQHF	.	.	TRBV4-1	TRBJ1-5
TGTGCTAGTGGTTTCATGGAGGGACTGGCGGGTGAGCAGTTCTTC	CASGFMEGLAGEQFF	.	few	TRBV12-5	TRBJ2-1
TGTGCCACCAGGGTCCCGGGGGGCTCCTACAATGAGCAGTTCTTC	CATRVPGGSYNEQFF	TRBD2	.	TRBV15	TRBJ2-1
TGCAGCGTGTTGTACCCGGACAGGGGAAGCAATCAGCCCCAGCATTTT	CSVLYPDRGSNQPQHF	TRBD1	.	TRBV29-1	TRBJ1-5
TGCGCCAGCAGCGCGACAGGGGGCACAAGCCAGCCCCAGCATTTT	CASSATGGTSQPQHF	TRBD1	.	TRBV5-1	TRBJ1-5
TGTGCCAGCAGTTTAGGGGAACTAGCGGGCCGTTGGGAGTATTTT	CASSLGELAGRWEYF	TRBD2	.	TRBV12-3/TRBV12-4	TRBJ2-3
TGTGCCAGCAGTCGGACAGGGGAAAGAATCGAGCAGTACTTC	CASSRTGERIEQYF	TRBD1	.	TRBV6-2/TRBV6-3	TRBJ2-7
TGTGCCAGCAGCTTAGAAGGGACAGGCCGCTACGAGCAGTACTTC	CASSLEGTGRYEQYF	TRBD1	few	TRBV7-9	TRBJ2-7
TGTGCCAGCAGCCAAAGGTCGGACAGTCTGGAGCAGTACTTC	CASSQRSDSLEQYF	.	few	TRBV3-1	TRBJ2-7
TGTGCCAGCAGCCACGTGGGGTTTCAAGAGACCCAGTACTTC	CASSHVGFQETQYF	.	.	TRBV7-2	TRBJ2-5
TGCGCCAGCAGCTTGGCCGGGGGGTCCCCTAGCTCCTACGAGCAGTACTTC	CASSLAGGSPSSYEQYF	TRBD2	few	TRBV5-1	TRBJ2-7
TGCAGCGTCTTTGCCCCGGGTGGGGCCAAAAACATTCAGTACTTC	CSVFAPGGAKNIQYF	.	.	TRBV29-1	TRBJ2-4
TGTGCCAGCAGCGTAAATAGACCCCATGAGCAGTTCTTC	CASSVNRPHEQFF	.	few	TRBV7-2	TRBJ2-1
TGCAGTGCTCAGGCGATTGGGGGCCAATACGAGCAGTACTTC	CSAQAIGGQYEQYF	.	once	TRBV20-1	TRBJ2-7
TGTGCCAGCAGCCAAGATGGGCAGGGGGCGGATGAGCGGTACTTC	CASSQDGQGADERYF	TRBD1	.	TRBV4-2	TRBJ2-5
TGTGCCAGCAGTTACTCGATGAAAAGGGACAATGAGCAGTTCTTC	CASSYSMKRDNEQFF	.	.	TRBV6-5	TRBJ2-1
TGCGCCAGCAGCTATAACAGGGTCCCCTACGAGCAGTACTTC	CASSYNRVPYEQYF	.	few	TRBV5-1	TRBJ2-7
TGCGCCAGCAGCCAAGGGGGGAGTAAGGCCAACGTCCTGACTTTC	CASSQGGSKANVLTF	.	.	TRBV5-1	TRBJ2-6
TGTGCCAGCAGCGTAACGGCAGATACGCAGTATTTT	CASSVTADTQYF	.	.	TRBV7-9	TRBJ2-3
TGTGCCAGCAGTGAAAACAGAGTCTACGAGCAGTACTTC	CASSENRVYEQYF	.	.	TRBV2	TRBJ2-7